Below are 23 T cell receptor beta chains sequenced from a single sample in a study of cytomegalovirus exposure and HLA in healthy donors. Clones were read by immunoSEQ multiplex PCR, and TCRdb kept only the in-frame ones, dropping some. The repertoire holds approximately 170,000 clones, with about four fifths as singletons. Source material: PBMCs. These receptors all stem from a young man in good health and CMV-seropositive.

The chain couples TRBV19 to TRBJ2-7, with D perhaps matching TRBD1 (6 bases). The CDR3 extends over 13 amino acids. Trimming left V 1 base short and J 4 bases short, with 8 bases between. Germline assignment: CDR1 LNHDA and CDR2 SQIVND (reference sequence). CDR3 residues: CASSIAGAYEQYF. CDR3 nucleotide sequence: TGTGCCAGTAGTATAGCAGGGGCGTACGAGCAGTACTTC.

This clone was seen only a few times. This chain uses TRBV9 with TRBJ2-1, with 10 bases matching TRBD2. The CDR3 loop spans 14 amino acids. Trimming removed 3 bases from V and 7 bases from J; junction bases left unmatched: 4. CDR1 and CDR2 (germline): SGDLS, YYNGEE. CDR3 region: CASSALAGVNEQFF. The CDR3 coding sequence is TGTGCCAGCAGCGCCCTAGCGGGAGTTAATGAGCAGTTCTTC.

CDR3 sequence: CASSPTGGSGYTF. CDR3 in DNA: TGTGCCAGCTCACCTACGGGGGGCTCTGGCTACACCTTC. This chain joins TRBV18 and TRBJ1-2; tentatively, D is TRBD1 (6 bases). V lost 3 bases to trimming and J lost 7 bases, with 12 bases between them. The germline V gene has CDR1 KGHSH and CDR2 LQKENI. The CDR3 is 13 residues long.

DNA for the CDR3: TGTGCCAGCAGTGTGGGAGTGGAAGAGACCCAGTACTTC. Amino acid sequence: CASSVGVEETQYF. This chain links TRBV28 with TRBJ2-5; the D gene is possibly TRBD2 (5 bases). Germline V gene lookup returns CDR1 MDHEN and CDR2 SYDVKM. The CDR3 is made up of 13 amino acids. Trimming cost V 5 bases and J 3 bases, with 10 bases left between them.

V gene TRBV15 combines with J gene TRBJ1-6, with D possibly matching TRBD1 (5 bases). The CDR3 totals 14 residues. Germline values: CDR1 LNHNV, CDR2 YYDKDF (reference sequence). Trimming pared 5 bases from V and 10 bases from J, leaving 15 bases between. The CDR3 DNA sequence: TGTGCCACCAGCTTCTACCCAAGGGGATCACCCCTCCACTTT. This gives the protein CATSFYPRGSPLHF.

The chain links TRBV2 to TRBJ2-7; 8 positions agree with TRBD2. V shed 6 bases and J 1 base; nucleotides not matched to a gene: 8. The CDR3 extends over 15 amino acids. Germline-derived CDR1 and CDR2 are SNHLY and FYNNEI. The CDR3 DNA reads as TGTGCCAGCAGCGCCGGGAGGGCCGCTTCCTACGAGCAGTACTTC. Its protein product is CASSAGRAASYEQYF.

Only one count was recorded for this clone. The V gene is TRBV7-9, the J gene TRBJ1-5; no clear D gene. V lost 1 base and J lost 5, with 12 bases in between. The germline gives CDR1 SEHNR, CDR2 FQNEAQ (reference sequence). The CDR3 has 15 residues. CDR3 in amino acids: CASSLGGRIYQPQHF. The CDR3 nucleotides read TGTGCCAGCAGCTTAGGTGGCAGGATCTATCAGCCCCAGCATTTT.

CDR3 DNA sequence: TGCGCCAGCAGCCAAGATTGGGGACTAGCGGGGGGGCCTGACAATGAGCAGTTCTTC. This gives the protein CASSQDWGLAGGPDNEQFF. V and J are TRBV4-3 and TRBJ2-1; TRBD2 aligns across 16 bases. The CDR3 extends over 19 amino acids. With V trimmed by 0 bases and J by 5 bases, 7 bases remained unmatched. Germline V gene lookup returns CDR1 LGHNA and CDR2 YSLEER.

The chain carries TRBV11-2 and TRBJ2-3; D gene uncertain. The CDR3 contains 16 residues. V was cut by 5 bases and J by 2 bases, with 17 bases left in between. Looked up from germline, CDR1 is SGHAT and CDR2 is FQNNGV. The CDR3 DNA reads TGTGCCAGCAGCCCATGGAGAGGAGAGTTCACAGATACGCAGTATTTT. Protein product: CASSPWRGEFTDTQYF.

This clone has just a few counts. J is TRBJ2-2 and V is TRBV7-9; 11 bases match TRBD2. The CDR3 sequence is 17 residues long. The germline gives CDR1 SEHNR, CDR2 FQNEAQ (reference sequence). V lost 5 bases, J lost 7 bases, and 12 bases stayed unmatched. The chain's CDR3 is CASSDIAGGHHVGELFF. The CDR3 DNA sequence: TGTGCCAGCAGCGACATAGCGGGAGGGCATCACGTCGGGGAGCTGTTTTTT.

This sequence joins TRBV7-2 and TRBJ1-2; D unclear. The CDR3 is 14 amino acids. CDR1 SGHTA and CDR2 FQGNSA come from the germline V gene. Trimming removed 0 bases at V and 4 bases at J, with 9 bases between. In DNA form, the CDR3 reads TGTGCCAGCAGCTTAGCGGCAGAGGGCTATGGCTACACCTTC. Protein sequence: CASSLAAEGYGYTF.

This clone was observed a single time. The chain combines TRBV15 with TRBJ2-5, with 10 bases lining up with TRBD2. CDR1 and CDR2 (germline): LNHNV, YYDKDF (reference sequence). Losses at the gene ends were 7 bases for V and 5 bases for J; bases not matched to a gene: 16. There are 17 residues in the CDR3. Here the CDR3 reads CATTAPGSGRSRETQYF. For the CDR3, the DNA is TGTGCCACCACCGCCCCGGGTAGCGGGAGGTCCAGGGAGACCCAGTACTTC.

The chain carries TRBV7-2 and TRBJ2-4; D is unresolved. The CDR3 is 14 amino acids. V lost 8 bases and J 0 bases, leaving 11 bases between the germline ends. Germline V gene sequence: CDR1 SGHTA, CDR2 FQGNSA. The DNA of the CDR3 is TGTGCCAGCGGCTATAAACTAGCCAAAAACATTCAGTACTTC. Translated, it gives CASGYKLAKNIQYF.

The genes are TRBV7-9 and TRBJ2-7; D gene unclear. The germline V and J ends were trimmed by 3 bases and 0 bases, with 9 bases remaining between them. CDR1 is SEHNR and CDR2 is FQNEAQ in the germline V gene (reference sequence). This CDR3 comprises 14 residues. CDR3 in DNA: TGTGCCAGCAGCTTCTCAGGAAACTCCTACGAGCAGTACTTC. Residues: CASSFSGNSYEQYF. Together with reference TRBV7-9 and TRBJ2-7, the CDR3 gives the full variable domain: DTGVSQNPRHKITKRGQNVTFRCDPISEHNRLYWYRQTLGQGPEFLTYFQNEAQLEKSRLLSDRFSAERPKGSFSTLEIQRTEQGDSAMYLCASSFSGNSYEQYFGPGTRLTVT.

The V and J genes are TRBV29-1 and TRBJ1-1; 10 bases align to TRBD1. V was clipped by 6 bases and J by 2 bases; unmatched bases: 3. Germline CDR1 reads SQVTM; CDR2 reads ANQGSEA. The CDR3 runs to 13 residues. CDR3 region: CSVGDRGNTEAFF. In DNA form, the CDR3 reads TGCAGCGTGGGGGACAGGGGAAACACTGAAGCTTTCTTT.

The chain employs TRBV4-3 and TRBJ1-3; 9 bases match TRBD1. Trimming removed 0 bases from V and 0 bases from J; junction bases left unmatched: 9. In germline, CDR1 is LGHNA, CDR2 YSLEER. The CDR3 runs to 19 residues. CDR3 DNA: TGCGCCAGCAGCCAAGATCTTACGGGACAGGGTTACTCTGGAAACACCATATATTTT. As protein: CASSQDLTGQGYSGNTIYF.

J is TRBJ2-5 and V is TRBV11-2, with D possibly being TRBD1 (5 bases). Trimming stripped 2 bases from V and 5 bases from J, with 9 bases between. The CDR3 sequence is 13 residues long. The V gene's germline CDR1 is SGHAT and CDR2 FQNNGV. The CDR3 protein is CASSLQGWETQYF. For the CDR3, the DNA is TGTGCCAGCAGCTTACAGGGTTGGGAGACCCAGTACTTC.

The rearrangement links TRBV6-5 to TRBJ1-1; D might be TRBD1 (6 bases). V lost 10 bases and J lost 0, with 18 bases in between. This CDR3 is built from 15 residues. Germline lookup yields CDR1 MNHEY and CDR2 SVGAGI. In DNA form, the CDR3 reads TGTGCCATCCGTCCGGACAGTTCCATGAACACTGAAGCTTTCTTT. It is translated as CAIRPDSSMNTEAFF.

This clone has a handful of counts. The V gene is TRBV7-9, the J gene TRBJ1-2, with 7 bases aligning to TRBD1. CDR3 length: 13 amino acids. V was clipped by 8 bases and J by 2 bases; unmatched bases: 5. Germline CDR1 SEHNR, CDR2 FQNEAQ (reference sequence). CDR3 region: CASEGQSNYGYTF. CDR3 coding DNA: TGTGCCAGCGAGGGACAGTCCAACTATGGCTACACCTTC.

The CDR3 region is CASSFQKGASETQYF. DNA for the CDR3: TGCGCCAGCAGCTTCCAGAAGGGGGCCTCGGAGACCCAGTACTTC. The chain uses TRBV5-1 and TRBJ2-5; TRBD1 matches 7 bases. Trimming removed 2 bases from V and 5 bases from J; junction bases left unmatched: 9. The CDR3 length is 15 residues. Per the germline V gene, CDR1 is SGHRS and CDR2 is YFSETQ.

V and J are TRBV5-1 and TRBJ2-1; 11 bases align to TRBD2. Germline lookup yields CDR1 SGHRS and CDR2 YFSETQ. The CDR3 covers 15 residues. Germline trimming cut 0 bases from V and 9 bases from J; bases unmatched to any gene: 5. The CDR3 DNA sequence: TGCGCCAGCAGCTTGGGACTAGCGGGACAGGTTGAGCAGTTCTTC. It translates to CASSLGLAGQVEQFF.

The chain couples TRBV9 to TRBJ2-1; possibly TRBD1 for D (5 bases). Trimming cost V 0 bases and J 0 bases, with 22 bases left between them. Germline V lookup: CDR1 SGDLS, CDR2 YYNGEE. The CDR3 is made up of 20 amino acids. CDR3 DNA sequence: TGTGCCAGCAGCGTAGACGTTGGATACGAAGACAGCAGCTCCTACAATGAGCAGTTCTTC. Amino acids: CASSVDVGYEDSSSYNEQFF.

Here the CDR3 DNA reads TGTGCCTGGACTAGCGCCTACGAGCAGTACTTC. This translates into CAWTSAYEQYF. This sequence joins TRBV30 and TRBJ2-7; perhaps TRBD2 as D (6 bases). The CDR3 has 11 amino acids. V shed 4 bases and J shed 2 bases, with 6 bases lying between them. Germline V gene lookup returns CDR1 GTSNPN and CDR2 SVGIG (reference sequence).